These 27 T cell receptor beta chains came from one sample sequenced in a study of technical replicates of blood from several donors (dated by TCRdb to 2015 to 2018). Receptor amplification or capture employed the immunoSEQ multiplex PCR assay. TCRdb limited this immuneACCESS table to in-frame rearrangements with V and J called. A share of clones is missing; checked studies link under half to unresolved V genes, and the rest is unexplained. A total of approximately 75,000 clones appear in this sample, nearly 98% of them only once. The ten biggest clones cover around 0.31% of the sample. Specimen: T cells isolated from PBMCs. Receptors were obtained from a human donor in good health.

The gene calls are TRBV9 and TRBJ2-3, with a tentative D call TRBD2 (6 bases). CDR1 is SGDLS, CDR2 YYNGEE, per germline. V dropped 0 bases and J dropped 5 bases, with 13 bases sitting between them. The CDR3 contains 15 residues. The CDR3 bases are TGTGCCAGCAGCGTAGAGGGTAGCGGTGGAGATACGCAGTATTTT. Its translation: CASSVEGSGGDTQYF. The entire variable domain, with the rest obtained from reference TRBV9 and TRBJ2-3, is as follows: DSGVTQTPKHLITATGQRVTLRCSPRSGDLSVYWYQQSLDQGLQFLIQYYNGEERAKGNILERFSAQQFPDLHSELNLSSLELGDSALYFCASSVEGSGGDTQYFGPGTRLTVL.

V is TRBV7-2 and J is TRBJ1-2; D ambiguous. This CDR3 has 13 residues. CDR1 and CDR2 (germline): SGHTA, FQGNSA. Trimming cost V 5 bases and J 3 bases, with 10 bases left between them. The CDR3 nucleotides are TGTGCCAGCAGCCTAGACTCTGACTATGGCTACACCTTC. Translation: CASSLDSDYGYTF.

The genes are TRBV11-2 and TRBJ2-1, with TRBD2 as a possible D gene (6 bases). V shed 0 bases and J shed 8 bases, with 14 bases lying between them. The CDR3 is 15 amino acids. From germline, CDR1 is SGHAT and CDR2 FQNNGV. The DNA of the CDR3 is TGTGCCAGCAGCTTAGAAGTGACTAGAGCACATGAGCAGTTCTTC. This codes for CASSLEVTRAHEQFF.

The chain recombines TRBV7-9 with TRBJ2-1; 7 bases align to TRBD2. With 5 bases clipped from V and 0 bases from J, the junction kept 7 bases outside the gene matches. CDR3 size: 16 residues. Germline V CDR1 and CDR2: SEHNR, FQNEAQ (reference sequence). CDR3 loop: CASSHLLAYSYNEQFF. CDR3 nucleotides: TGTGCCAGCAGCCATTTACTAGCGTACTCCTACAATGAGCAGTTCTTC. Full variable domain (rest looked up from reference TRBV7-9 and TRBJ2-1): DTGVSQNPRHKITKRGQNVTFRCDPISEHNRLYWYRQTLGQGPEFLTYFQNEAQLEKSRLLSDRFSAERPKGSFSTLEIQRTEQGDSAMYLCASSHLLAYSYNEQFFGPGTRLTVL.

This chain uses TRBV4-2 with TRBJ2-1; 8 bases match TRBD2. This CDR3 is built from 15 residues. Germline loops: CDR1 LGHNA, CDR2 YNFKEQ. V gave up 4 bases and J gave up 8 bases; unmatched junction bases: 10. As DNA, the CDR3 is TGTGCCAGCAGCCCGGGACTAGGGTTTGACGATGAGCAGTTCTTC. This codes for CASSPGLGFDDEQFF.

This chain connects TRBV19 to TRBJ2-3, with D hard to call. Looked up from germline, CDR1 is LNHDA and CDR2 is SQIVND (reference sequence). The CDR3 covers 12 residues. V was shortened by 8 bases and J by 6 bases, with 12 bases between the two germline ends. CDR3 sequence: CASGFPEDTQYF. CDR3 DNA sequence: TGTGCCAGTGGCTTTCCGGAGGATACGCAGTATTTT.

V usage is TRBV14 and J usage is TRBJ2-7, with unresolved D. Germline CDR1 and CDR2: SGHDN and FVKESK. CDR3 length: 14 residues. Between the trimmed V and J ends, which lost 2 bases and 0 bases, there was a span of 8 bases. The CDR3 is CASSQLLASYEQYF. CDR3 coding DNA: TGTGCCAGCAGCCAATTACTTGCCTCCTACGAGCAGTACTTC. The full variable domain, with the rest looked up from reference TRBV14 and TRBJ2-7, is EAGVTQFPSHSVIEKGQTVTLRCDPISGHDNLYWYRRVMGKEIKFLLHFVKESKQDESGMPNNRFLAERTGGTYSTLKVQPAELEDSGVYFCASSQLLASYEQYFGPGTRLTVT.

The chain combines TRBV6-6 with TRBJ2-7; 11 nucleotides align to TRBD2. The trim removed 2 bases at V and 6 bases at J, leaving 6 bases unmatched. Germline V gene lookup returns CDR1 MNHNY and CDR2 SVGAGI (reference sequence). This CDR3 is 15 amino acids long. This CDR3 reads CASSYLRLAGGEQYF. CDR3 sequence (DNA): TGTGCCAGCAGTTACCTCCGGCTAGCGGGAGGCGAGCAGTACTTC.

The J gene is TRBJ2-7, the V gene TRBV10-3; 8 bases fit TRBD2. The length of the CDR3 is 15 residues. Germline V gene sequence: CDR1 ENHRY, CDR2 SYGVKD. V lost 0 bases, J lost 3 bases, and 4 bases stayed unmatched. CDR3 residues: CAISESMAGGYEQYF. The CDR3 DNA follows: TGTGCCATCAGTGAGTCGATGGCGGGGGGCTACGAGCAGTACTTC.

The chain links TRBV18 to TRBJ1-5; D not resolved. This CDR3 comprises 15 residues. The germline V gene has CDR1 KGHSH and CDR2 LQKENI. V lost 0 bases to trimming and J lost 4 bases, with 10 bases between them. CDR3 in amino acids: CASSPPGNANQPQHF. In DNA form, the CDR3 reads TGTGCCAGCTCACCACCCGGGAACGCAAATCAGCCCCAGCATTTT.

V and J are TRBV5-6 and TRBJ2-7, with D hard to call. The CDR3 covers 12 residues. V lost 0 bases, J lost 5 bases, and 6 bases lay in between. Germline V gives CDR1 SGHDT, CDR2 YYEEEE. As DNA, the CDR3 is TGTGCCAGCAGCTTGGCCCCGGACGAGCAGTACTTC. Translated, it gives CASSLAPDEQYF.

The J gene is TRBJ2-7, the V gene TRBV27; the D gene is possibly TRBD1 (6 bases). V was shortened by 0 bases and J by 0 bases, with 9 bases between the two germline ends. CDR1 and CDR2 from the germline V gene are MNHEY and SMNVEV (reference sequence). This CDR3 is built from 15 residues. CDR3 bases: TGTGCCAGCAGTTTATCGAGGGGGAGCTCCTACGAGCAGTACTTC. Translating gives CASSLSRGSSYEQYF.

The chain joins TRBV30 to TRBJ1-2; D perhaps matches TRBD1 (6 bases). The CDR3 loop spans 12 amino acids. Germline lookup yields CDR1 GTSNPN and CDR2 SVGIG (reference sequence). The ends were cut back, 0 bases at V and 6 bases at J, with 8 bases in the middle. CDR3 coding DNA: TGTGCCTGGAGTGTAGGACAGAATGGCTACACCTTC. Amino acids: CAWSVGQNGYTF.

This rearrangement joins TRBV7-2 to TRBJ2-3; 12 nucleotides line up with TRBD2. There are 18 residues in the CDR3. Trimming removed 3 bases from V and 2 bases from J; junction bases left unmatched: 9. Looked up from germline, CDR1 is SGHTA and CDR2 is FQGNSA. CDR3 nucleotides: TGTGCCAGCAGCTTCCTATCCGGACTAGCGGGATTCACAGATACGCAGTATTTT. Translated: CASSFLSGLAGFTDTQYF.

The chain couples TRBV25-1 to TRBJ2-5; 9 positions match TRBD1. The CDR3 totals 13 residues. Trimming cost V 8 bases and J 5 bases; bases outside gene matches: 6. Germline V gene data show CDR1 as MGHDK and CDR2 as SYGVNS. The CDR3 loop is CASFGQGWETQYF. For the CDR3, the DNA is TGTGCCAGCTTCGGACAGGGGTGGGAGACCCAGTACTTC.

The CDR3 loop reads CASMRLAVHEQFF. The CDR3 nucleotides read TGTGCCAGCATGCGACTAGCGGTTCACGAGCAGTTCTTC. The rearrangement uses TRBV2 and TRBJ2-1; TRBD2 aligns across 9 bases. Germline lookup yields CDR1 SNHLY and CDR2 FYNNEI. Trimming removed 7 bases from V and 10 bases from J; junction bases left unmatched: 8. The CDR3 runs 13 residues.

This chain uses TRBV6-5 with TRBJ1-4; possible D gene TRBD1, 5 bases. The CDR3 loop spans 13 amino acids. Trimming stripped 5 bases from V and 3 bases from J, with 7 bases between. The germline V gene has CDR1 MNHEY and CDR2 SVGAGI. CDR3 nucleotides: TGTGCCAGCAGTGGGGGGGCTAATGAAAAACTGTTTTTT. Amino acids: CASSGGANEKLFF.

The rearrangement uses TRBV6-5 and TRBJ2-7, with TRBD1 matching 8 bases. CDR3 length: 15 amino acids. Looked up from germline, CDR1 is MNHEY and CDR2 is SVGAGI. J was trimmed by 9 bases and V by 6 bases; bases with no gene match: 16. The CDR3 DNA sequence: TGTGCCAGCAGGAACCTAGGACAGGGTCCTGACGCGCAGTACTTC. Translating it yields CASRNLGQGPDAQYF.

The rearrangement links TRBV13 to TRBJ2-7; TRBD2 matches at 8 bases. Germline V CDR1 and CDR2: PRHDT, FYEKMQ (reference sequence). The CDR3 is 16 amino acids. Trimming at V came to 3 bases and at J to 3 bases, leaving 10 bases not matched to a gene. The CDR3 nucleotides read TGTGCCAGCAGCTTTGCTAGCGGGCCGGGGGACTACGAGCAGTACTTC. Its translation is CASSFASGPGDYEQYF.

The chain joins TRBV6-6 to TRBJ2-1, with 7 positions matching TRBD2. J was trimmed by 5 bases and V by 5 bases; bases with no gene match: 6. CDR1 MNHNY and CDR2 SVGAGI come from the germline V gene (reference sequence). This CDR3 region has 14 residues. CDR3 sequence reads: CASSISGSNNEQFF. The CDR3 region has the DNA TGTGCCAGCAGTATTAGCGGGTCCAACAATGAGCAGTTCTTC.

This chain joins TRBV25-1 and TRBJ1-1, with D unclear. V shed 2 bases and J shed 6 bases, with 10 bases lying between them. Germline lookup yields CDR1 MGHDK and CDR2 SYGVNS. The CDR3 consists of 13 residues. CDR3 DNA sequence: TGTGCCAGCAGTGAAGGCGGGGAAGCTGAAGCTTTCTTT. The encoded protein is CASSEGGEAEAFF.

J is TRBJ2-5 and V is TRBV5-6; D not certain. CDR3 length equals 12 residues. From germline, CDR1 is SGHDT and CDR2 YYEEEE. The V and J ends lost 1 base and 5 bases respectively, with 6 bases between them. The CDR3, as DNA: TGTGCCAGCAGCTTGCAGATGGAGACCCAGTACTTC. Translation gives CASSLQMETQYF.

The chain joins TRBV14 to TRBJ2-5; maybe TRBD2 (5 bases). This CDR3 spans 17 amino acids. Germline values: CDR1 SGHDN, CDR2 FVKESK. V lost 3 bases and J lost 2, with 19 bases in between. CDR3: CASSHSGLLGGQETQYF. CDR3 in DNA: TGTGCCAGCAGCCACAGTGGGCTTCTGGGCGGGCAAGAGACCCAGTACTTC.

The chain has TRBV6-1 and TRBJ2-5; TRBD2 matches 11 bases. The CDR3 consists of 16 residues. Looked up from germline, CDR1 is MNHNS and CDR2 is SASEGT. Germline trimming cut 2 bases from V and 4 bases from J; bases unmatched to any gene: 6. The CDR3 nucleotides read TGTGCCAGCAGTGAATACATAGCGGGAGGGCGAGAGACCCAGTACTTC. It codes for CASSEYIAGGRETQYF.

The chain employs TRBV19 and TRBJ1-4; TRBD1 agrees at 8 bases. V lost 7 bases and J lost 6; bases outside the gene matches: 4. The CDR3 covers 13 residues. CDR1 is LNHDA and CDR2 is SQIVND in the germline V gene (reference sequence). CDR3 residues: CASTGQGYEKLFF. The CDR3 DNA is TGTGCCAGTACCGGACAGGGATATGAAAAACTGTTTTTT.

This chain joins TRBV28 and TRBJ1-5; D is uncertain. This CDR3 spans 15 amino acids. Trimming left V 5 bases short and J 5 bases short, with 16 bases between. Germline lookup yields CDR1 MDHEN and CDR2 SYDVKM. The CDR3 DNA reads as TGTGCCAGCAGTCTTTACACGAACGGAGATCAGCCCCAGCATTTT. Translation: CASSLYTNGDQPQHF.

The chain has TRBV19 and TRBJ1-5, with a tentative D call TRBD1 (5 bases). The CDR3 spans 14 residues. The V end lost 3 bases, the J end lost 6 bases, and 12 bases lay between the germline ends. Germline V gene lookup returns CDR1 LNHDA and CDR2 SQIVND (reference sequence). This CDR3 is CASSMTRVSQPQHF. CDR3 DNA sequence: TGTGCCAGTAGTATGACCAGGGTAAGTCAGCCCCAGCATTTT.